The sequence of this T cell receptor beta chain was determined in a study of regulatory T cells in long-lasting Graves disease. With V trimmed by 2 bases and J by 7 bases, 4 bases remained unmatched. Per the germline V gene, CDR1 is MNHEY and CDR2 is SVGAGI. The CDR3 loop spans 14 amino acids. Regarding time point: newly diagnosed GD, antithyroid drugs for less than 3 months. Extracted RNA from PBMCs served as the source of the TCR library. HTBI primers from iRepertoire and Arm-PCR of CDR3 regions yielded the TCR beta libraries. TCRdb ran MiXCR on the multiplex PCR reads and lists one entry per CDR3 protein. The sample has around 400,000 distinct CDR3 sequences, around a sixth seen once. This clonotype was picked up many times.

The J gene is TRBJ1-5, the V gene TRBV6-5; 8 bases line up with TRBD1. The sequencing here drew on peripheral blood mononuclear cells (PBMCs), taken at new diagnosis, from a patient treated with antithyroid drugs. The clonotype comes from a female donor with Graves disease. CDR3 sequence (DNA): TGTGCCAGCAGTTACCGGGACAGGTTACAGCCCCAGCATTTT. This codes for CASSYRDRLQPQHF.